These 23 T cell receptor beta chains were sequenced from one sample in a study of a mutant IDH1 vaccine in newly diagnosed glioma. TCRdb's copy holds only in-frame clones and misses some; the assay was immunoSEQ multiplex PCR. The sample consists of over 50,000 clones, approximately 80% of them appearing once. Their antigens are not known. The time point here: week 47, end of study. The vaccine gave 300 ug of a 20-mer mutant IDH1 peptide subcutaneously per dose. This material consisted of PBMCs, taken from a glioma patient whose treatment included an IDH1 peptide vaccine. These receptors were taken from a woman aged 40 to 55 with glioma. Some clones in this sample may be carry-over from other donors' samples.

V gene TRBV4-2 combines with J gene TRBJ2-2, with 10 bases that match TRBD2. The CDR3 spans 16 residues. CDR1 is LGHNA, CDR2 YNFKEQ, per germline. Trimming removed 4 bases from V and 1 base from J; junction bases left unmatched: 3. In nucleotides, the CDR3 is TGTGCCAGCAGCCCCGCTAGCGGGGGGAACACCGGGGAGCTGTTTTTT. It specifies CASSPASGGNTGELFF.

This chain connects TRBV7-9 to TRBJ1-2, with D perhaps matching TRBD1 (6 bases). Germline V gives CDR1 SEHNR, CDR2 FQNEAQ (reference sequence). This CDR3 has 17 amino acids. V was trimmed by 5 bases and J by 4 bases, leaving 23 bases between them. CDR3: CASSLSGQRGRIYGYTF. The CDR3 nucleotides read TGTGCCAGCAGCCTCAGTGGACAGCGGGGACGAATCTATGGCTACACCTTC.

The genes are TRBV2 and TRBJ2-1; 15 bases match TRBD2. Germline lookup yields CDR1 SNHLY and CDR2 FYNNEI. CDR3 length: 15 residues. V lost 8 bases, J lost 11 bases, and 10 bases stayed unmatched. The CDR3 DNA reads TGTGCCAGCTTGGGACTAGCGGGGGGCCTAGGTAAGCAGTTCTTC. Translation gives CASLGLAGGLGKQFF.

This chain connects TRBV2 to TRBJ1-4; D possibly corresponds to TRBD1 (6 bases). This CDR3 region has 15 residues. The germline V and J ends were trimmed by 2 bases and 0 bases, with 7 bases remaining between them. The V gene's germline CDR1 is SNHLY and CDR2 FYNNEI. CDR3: CASSERGSTNEKLFF. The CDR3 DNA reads TGTGCCAGCAGTGAAAGGGGGTCAACTAATGAAAAACTGTTTTTT.

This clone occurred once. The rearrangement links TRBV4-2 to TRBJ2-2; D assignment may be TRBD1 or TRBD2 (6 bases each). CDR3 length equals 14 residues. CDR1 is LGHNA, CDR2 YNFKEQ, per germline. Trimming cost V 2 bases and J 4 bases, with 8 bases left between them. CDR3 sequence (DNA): TGTGCCAGCAGCCAAACGGGGGCCACCGGGGAGCTGTTTTTT. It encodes CASSQTGATGELFF.

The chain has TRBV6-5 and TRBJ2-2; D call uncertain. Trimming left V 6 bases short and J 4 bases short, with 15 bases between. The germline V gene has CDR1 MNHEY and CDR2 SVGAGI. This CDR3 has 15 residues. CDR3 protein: CASRPHGGRTGELFF. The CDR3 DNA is TGTGCCAGCAGACCTCATGGCGGTCGCACCGGGGAGCTGTTTTTT.

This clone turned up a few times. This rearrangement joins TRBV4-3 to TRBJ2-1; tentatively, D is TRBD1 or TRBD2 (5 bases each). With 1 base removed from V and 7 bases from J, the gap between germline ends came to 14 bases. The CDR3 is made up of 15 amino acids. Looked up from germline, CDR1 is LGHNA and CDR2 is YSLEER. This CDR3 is CASSQVYPGSNEQFF. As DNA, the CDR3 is TGCGCCAGCAGCCAAGTCTATCCAGGGAGTAATGAGCAGTTCTTC.

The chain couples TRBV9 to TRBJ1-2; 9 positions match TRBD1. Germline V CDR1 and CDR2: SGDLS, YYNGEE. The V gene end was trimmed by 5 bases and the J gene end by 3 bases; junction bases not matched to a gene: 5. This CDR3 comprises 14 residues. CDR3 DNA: TGTGCCAGCAGTGTACAGGGGGCAGACTATGGCTACACCTTC. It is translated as CASSVQGADYGYTF.

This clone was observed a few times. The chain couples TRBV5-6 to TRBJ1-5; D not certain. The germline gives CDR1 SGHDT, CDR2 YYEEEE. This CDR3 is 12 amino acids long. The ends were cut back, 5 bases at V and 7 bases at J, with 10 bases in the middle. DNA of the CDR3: TGTGCCAGCAGTCGGACCGGGCAGCCCCAGCATTTT. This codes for CASSRTGQPQHF.

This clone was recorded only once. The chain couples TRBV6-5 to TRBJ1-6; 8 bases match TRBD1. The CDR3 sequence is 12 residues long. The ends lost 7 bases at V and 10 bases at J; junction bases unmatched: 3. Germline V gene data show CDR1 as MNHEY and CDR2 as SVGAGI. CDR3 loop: CASTTGESPLHF. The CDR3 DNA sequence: TGTGCCAGCACGACAGGGGAATCACCCCTCCACTTT.

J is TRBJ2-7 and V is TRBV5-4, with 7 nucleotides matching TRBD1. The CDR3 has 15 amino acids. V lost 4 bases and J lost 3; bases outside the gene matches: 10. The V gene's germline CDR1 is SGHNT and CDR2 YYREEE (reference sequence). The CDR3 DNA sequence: TGTGCCAGCAGCCCAGAGGGGCAGGGGGTCTACGAGCAGTACTTC. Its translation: CASSPEGQGVYEQYF.

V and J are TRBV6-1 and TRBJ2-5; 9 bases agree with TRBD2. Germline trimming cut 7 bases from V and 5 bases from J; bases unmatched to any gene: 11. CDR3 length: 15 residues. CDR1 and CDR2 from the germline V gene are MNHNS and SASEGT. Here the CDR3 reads CASKLGGGAWETQYF. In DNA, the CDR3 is TGTGCCAGCAAATTGGGCGGGGGGGCCTGGGAGACCCAGTACTTC.

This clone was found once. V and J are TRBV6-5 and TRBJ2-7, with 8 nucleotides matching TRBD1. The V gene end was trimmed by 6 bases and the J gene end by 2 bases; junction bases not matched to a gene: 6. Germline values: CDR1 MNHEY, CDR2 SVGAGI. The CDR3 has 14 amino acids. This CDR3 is CASSLDRGPYEQYF. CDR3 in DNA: TGTGCCAGCAGCCTAGACAGGGGACCCTACGAGCAGTACTTC.

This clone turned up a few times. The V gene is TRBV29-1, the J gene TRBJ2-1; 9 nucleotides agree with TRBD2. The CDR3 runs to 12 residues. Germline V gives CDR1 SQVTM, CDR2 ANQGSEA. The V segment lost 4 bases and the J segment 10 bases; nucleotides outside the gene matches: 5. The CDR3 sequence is CSVVLAGAEQFF. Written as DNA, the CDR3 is TGCAGCGTTGTGTTAGCGGGAGCGGAGCAGTTCTTC.

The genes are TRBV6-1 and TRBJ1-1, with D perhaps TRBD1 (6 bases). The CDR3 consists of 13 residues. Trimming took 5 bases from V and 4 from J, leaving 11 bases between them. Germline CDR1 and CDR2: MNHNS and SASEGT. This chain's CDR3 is CASSSTGPTEAFF. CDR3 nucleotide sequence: TGTGCCAGCAGTTCAACAGGGCCCACTGAAGCTTTCTTT.

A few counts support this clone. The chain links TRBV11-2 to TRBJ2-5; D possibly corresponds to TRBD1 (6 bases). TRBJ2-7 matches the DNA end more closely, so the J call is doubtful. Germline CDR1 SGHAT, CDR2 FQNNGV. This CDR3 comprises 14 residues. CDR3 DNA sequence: TGTGCCAGCAGCCTAAGCAGGGGCTCCTACGAGCAGTACTTC. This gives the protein CASSLSRGSYEQYF.

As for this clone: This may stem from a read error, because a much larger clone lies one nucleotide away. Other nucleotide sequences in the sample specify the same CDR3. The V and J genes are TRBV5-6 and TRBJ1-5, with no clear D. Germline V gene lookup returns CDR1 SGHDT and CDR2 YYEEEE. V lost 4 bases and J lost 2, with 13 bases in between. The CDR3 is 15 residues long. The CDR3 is CASSLMGSGNQPQHF. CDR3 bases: TGTGCCAGCAGCCTGATGGGGAGCGGCAATCAGCCCCAGCATTTT.

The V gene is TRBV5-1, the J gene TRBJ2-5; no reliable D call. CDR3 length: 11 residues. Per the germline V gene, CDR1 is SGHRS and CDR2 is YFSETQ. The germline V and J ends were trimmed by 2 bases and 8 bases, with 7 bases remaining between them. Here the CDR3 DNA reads TGCGCCAGCAGCTTCGAAGGAACCCAGTACTTC. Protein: CASSFEGTQYF.

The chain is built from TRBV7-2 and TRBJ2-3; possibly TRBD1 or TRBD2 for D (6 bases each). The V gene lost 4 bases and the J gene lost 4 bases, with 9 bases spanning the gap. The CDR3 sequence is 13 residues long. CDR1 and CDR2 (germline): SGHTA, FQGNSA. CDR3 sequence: CASSWGASDTQYF. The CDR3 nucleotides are TGTGCCAGCAGCTGGGGGGCCTCAGATACGCAGTATTTT.

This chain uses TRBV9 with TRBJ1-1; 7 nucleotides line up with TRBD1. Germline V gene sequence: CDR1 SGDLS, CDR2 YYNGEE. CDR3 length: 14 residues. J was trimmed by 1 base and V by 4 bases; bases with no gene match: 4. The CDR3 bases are TGTGCCAGCAGCTTACACAGGGGGAACACTGAAGCTTTCTTT. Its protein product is CASSLHRGNTEAFF.

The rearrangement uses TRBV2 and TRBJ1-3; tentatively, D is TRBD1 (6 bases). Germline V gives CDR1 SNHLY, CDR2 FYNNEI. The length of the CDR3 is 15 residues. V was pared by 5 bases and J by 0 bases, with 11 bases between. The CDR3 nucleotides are TGTGCCAGCAGTAAACAGGGCGGCTCTGGAAACACCATATATTTT. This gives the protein CASSKQGGSGNTIYF.

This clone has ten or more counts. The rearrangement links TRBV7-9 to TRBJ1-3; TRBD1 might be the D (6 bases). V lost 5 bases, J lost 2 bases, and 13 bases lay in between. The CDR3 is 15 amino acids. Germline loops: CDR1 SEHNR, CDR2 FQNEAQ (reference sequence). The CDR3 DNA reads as TGTGCCAGCAGCCCCCTCACAGGGACTGGAAACACCATATATTTT. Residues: CASSPLTGTGNTIYF.

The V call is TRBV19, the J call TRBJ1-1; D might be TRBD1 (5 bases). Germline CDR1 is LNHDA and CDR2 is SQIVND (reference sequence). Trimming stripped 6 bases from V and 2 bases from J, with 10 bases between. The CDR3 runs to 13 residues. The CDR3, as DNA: TGTGCCAGTAGCTGGACAAGAAACACTGAAGCTTTCTTT. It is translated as CASSWTRNTEAFF.